Below, 6 T cell receptor beta chains from the same sample are listed, as sequenced in a study of Ad26.COV2.S vaccination and SARS-CoV-2 variants. Stated treatment: roughly 19 received Ad26.COV2.S at low or high dose, single or two shots; roughly five received placebo; per-sample allocation not given. At day 63 after the first vaccine or placebo injection, samples were drawn. Using immunoSEQ multiplex PCR, the repertoire was profiled, and TCRdb retains in-frame clones only, with some absent. The sample records about 420,000 clones, approximately 88% being singletons. The sequenced sample was peripheral blood, obtained in a trial of Ad26.COV2.S vaccine versus placebo. These receptors all stem from a person between 18 and 65 years old who received the Ad26.COV2.S COVID-19 vaccine or a placebo.

Comment on this clone: Other DNA sequences within the sample encode an identical CDR3. The CDR3 loop reads CASSLAGYEQYF. The CDR3, as DNA: TGTGCCAGCAGTTTAGCGGGGTACGAGCAGTACTTC. The rearrangement uses TRBV28 and TRBJ2-7, with D possibly being TRBD2 (6 bases). Germline loops: CDR1 MDHEN, CDR2 SYDVKM. Trimming removed 2 bases at V and 4 bases at J, with 6 bases between. CDR3 size: 12 residues.

The J gene is TRBJ2-3, the V gene TRBV29-1; perhaps TRBD1 as D (5 bases). The CDR3 has 11 amino acids. V lost 7 bases, J lost 7 bases, and 12 bases lay in between. In germline, CDR1 is SQVTM, CDR2 ANQGSEA. The CDR3 sequence is CSAQQAYTQYF. Here the CDR3 DNA reads TGCAGCGCCCAACAGGCCTATACGCAGTATTTT.

The V and J genes are TRBV9 and TRBJ1-1; D gene uncertain. V was trimmed by 0 bases and J by 0 bases, leaving 9 bases between them. The CDR3 loop spans 15 amino acids. Germline lookup yields CDR1 SGDLS and CDR2 YYNGEE. The CDR3: CASSVVEELNTEAFF. The CDR3 nucleotides are TGTGCCAGCAGCGTAGTTGAGGAGCTGAACACTGAAGCTTTCTTT.

The J gene is TRBJ2-7, the V gene TRBV5-5; D remains ambiguous. CDR1 is SGHKS and CDR2 is YYEKEE in the germline V gene (reference sequence). V was shortened by 5 bases and J by 3 bases, with 6 bases between the two germline ends. This CDR3 is built from 11 residues. The CDR3, as DNA: TGTGCCAGCAGAGGGCACTACGAGCAGTACTTC. Amino acid sequence: CASRGHYEQYF.

This clone was found a few times. This chain connects TRBV5-4 to TRBJ2-7, with 9 bases matching TRBD1. The CDR3 contains 14 residues. CDR1 is SGHNT and CDR2 is YYREEE in the germline V gene (reference sequence). After removal of 4 bases from V and 4 bases from J, the junction contained 6 bases not matched to a gene. Here the CDR3 reads CASSTRDRVYEQYF. DNA of the CDR3: TGTGCCAGCAGCACCCGGGACAGGGTATACGAGCAGTACTTC.

The CDR3 sequence: CASSKGASVAFYEGNTEAFF. In DNA, the CDR3 is TGTGCCAGCAGCAAAGGGGCTTCGGTAGCCTTTTACGAAGGAAACACTGAAGCTTTCTTT. The V and J genes are TRBV21-1 and TRBJ1-1. TRBV21-1 is labeled a pseudogene. This CDR3 has 20 residues.